The clone carrying this TCR beta chain was seen a few times. The sample is drawn from a study of beta chain features in type 1 diabetes. Expressed TCRB transcripts were sequenced after all isolated RNA was converted to cDNA. The read count averaged approximately 3.5 million across naive, central memory and regulatory T cell samples. Method: immunoSEQ multiplex PCR; TCRdb's copy keeps in-frame clones and lacks some. The profile covers roughly 450,000 clones, with 9.5% to 12% appearing a single time and 0.04% to 0.05% taken by the ten largest. The CDR3 extends over 12 amino acids. Trimming removed 1 base at V and 5 bases at J, with 6 bases between. Per germline, CDR1 SGHNT and CDR2 YYREEE (reference sequence). The authors sorted CD4+ naive, central memory, regulatory and stem cell-like memory cells via CD45RO/CCR7/CD25/CD127/CD95/CD27.

The chain links TRBV5-4 to TRBJ1-2; D gene ambiguous. Sequenced: naive CD4+ T cells from blood. The receptor comes from a woman in her late teens or twenties in good health. The CDR3 bases are TGTGCCAGCAGCTTGTCCAGTTATGGCTACACCTTC. Encoded protein: CASSLSSYGYTF.